The next 27 T cell receptor beta chains were all read from a single sample in a study of OX40 agonist ivuxolimab in advanced cancers. Profiling relied on immunoSEQ multiplex PCR, and the TCRdb table lists in-frame clones only, not all of them. The repertoire holds approximately 65,000 clones, with roughly 80% as singletons. Sequences were derived from CD4+ or CD8+ T cells sorted from blood, sampled in a trial of the OX40 agonist ivuxolimab. These receptors were collected from an adult with an advanced solid tumor such as melanoma, head and neck, liver or kidney cancer.

This clone was counted only a few times. The CDR3 region has the DNA TGTGCCAGCAGTTACTCGAGACAGGGAAACGGAAACACCATATATTTT. Protein sequence: CASSYSRQGNGNTIYF. The chain couples TRBV6-6 to TRBJ1-3, with 7 nucleotides matching TRBD1. V dropped 0 bases and J dropped 4; count of bases not matched to a gene: 6. Looked up from germline, CDR1 is MNHNY and CDR2 is SVGAGI (reference sequence). CDR3 length: 16 residues.

The chain has TRBV5-1 and TRBJ2-1; 15 positions match TRBD2. The CDR3 runs 16 residues. J was trimmed by 9 bases and V by 4 bases; bases with no gene match: 8. Germline V CDR1 and CDR2: SGHRS, YFSETQ. CDR3 protein: CASSHPPGLAGGEQFF. CDR3 nucleotides: TGCGCCAGCAGCCACCCCCCGGGACTAGCGGGGGGTGAGCAGTTCTTC.

The chain combines TRBV7-9 with TRBJ2-1; D unclear. The V end was cut by 1 base, the J end by 8 bases, with 15 bases between. In germline, CDR1 is SEHNR, CDR2 FQNEAQ (reference sequence). The CDR3 totals 15 residues. CDR3 loop: CASSLVPSLTDEQFF. The CDR3 DNA follows: TGTGCCAGCAGCTTAGTCCCTAGTTTAACAGATGAGCAGTTCTTC.

V and J are TRBV18 and TRBJ2-3, with D hard to call. The CDR3 contains 13 residues. The germline V gene encodes CDR1 KGHSH and CDR2 LQKENI. Between the trimmed V and J ends, which lost 3 bases and 2 bases, there was a span of 6 bases. CDR3 DNA: TGTGCCAGCTCACCGGATTACACAGATACGCAGTATTTT. The encoded protein is CASSPDYTDTQYF.

V gene TRBV4-1 combines with J gene TRBJ2-7; 7 bases map to TRBD2. Germline V CDR1 and CDR2: MGHRA, YSYEKL. The CDR3 covers 15 residues. The V segment lost 1 base and the J segment 0 bases; nucleotides outside the gene matches: 3. This CDR3 reads CASSQGLASSYEQYV. The CDR3 coding sequence is TGCGCCAGCAGCCAAGGACTAGCCAGCTCCTACGAGCAGTACGTC.

The chain uses TRBV4-1 and TRBJ1-3; 8 bases fit TRBD1. V shed 4 bases and J 2 bases; nucleotides not matched to a gene: 10. The CDR3 covers 17 residues. Germline lookup yields CDR1 MGHRA and CDR2 YSYEKL. The CDR3 spells CASSRALGQVAGNTIYF. CDR3 bases: TGCGCCAGCAGCCGGGCATTGGGACAGGTAGCTGGAAACACCATATATTTT.

V and J are TRBV28 and TRBJ2-5, with a tentative D call TRBD2 (6 bases). Between the trimmed V and J ends, which lost 6 bases and 4 bases, there was a span of 9 bases. The germline CDR1 and CDR2 sequences are MDHEN and SYDVKM. The CDR3 loop spans 12 amino acids. The DNA for the CDR3 is TGTGCCAGCAGCAAGGGAGGAGAGACCCAGTACTTC. Protein product: CASSKGGETQYF.

This clone was detected ten times or more. The rearrangement uses TRBV4-2 and TRBJ2-7, with TRBD2 identical over 8 bases. Germline V CDR1 and CDR2: LGHNA, YNFKEQ. The V and J ends lost 4 bases and 5 bases, in that order; junction bases with no gene match: 10. The CDR3 contains 15 residues. The CDR3 sequence is CASSPVGTSLHEQYF. DNA for the CDR3: TGTGCCAGCAGCCCCGTGGGGACTAGTCTCCACGAGCAGTACTTC.

This clone was seen just once. The genes are TRBV18 and TRBJ1-1, with 8 bases identical to TRBD1. CDR3 length: 14 residues. V gave up 6 bases and J gave up 4 bases; unmatched junction bases: 7. Per the germline V gene, CDR1 is KGHSH and CDR2 is LQKENI. Written as DNA, the CDR3 is TGTGCCAGCTCCAGGGACAGGTTGGGCACTGAAGCTTTCTTT. Its protein is CASSRDRLGTEAFF.

V gene TRBV2 combines with J gene TRBJ2-4, with a weak D call TRBD1 (6 bases). The CDR3 sequence is 13 residues long. Germline CDR1 reads SNHLY; CDR2 reads FYNNEI. Trimming pared 4 bases from V and 6 bases from J, leaving 10 bases between. The CDR3 DNA sequence: TGTGCCAGCAGTGTACAGGGCGCAAACATTCAGTACTTC. This encodes CASSVQGANIQYF.

This chain links TRBV19 with TRBJ2-5; TRBD1 matches at 8 bases. Germline V gene sequence: CDR1 LNHDA, CDR2 SQIVND (reference sequence). The CDR3 extends over 15 amino acids. The V and J ends lost 5 bases and 2 bases, in that order; junction bases with no gene match: 7. The CDR3 DNA follows: TGTGCCAGTAGTTCCCCTGGACAGGGACAAGAGACCCAGTACTTC. It codes for CASSSPGQGQETQYF.

The genes are TRBV5-4 and TRBJ2-5; no definite D call. V shed 1 base and J shed 1 base, with 5 bases lying between them. The CDR3 totals 13 residues. Looked up from germline, CDR1 is SGHNT and CDR2 is YYREEE (reference sequence). For the CDR3, the DNA is TGTGCCAGCAGCTTGCCGGCCCAAGAGACCCAGTACTTC. Translation gives CASSLPAQETQYF.

This clone has a handful of counts. The genes are TRBV30 and TRBJ2-1; 9 bases fit TRBD2. Per germline, CDR1 GTSNPN and CDR2 SVGIG (reference sequence). There are 15 residues in the CDR3. After removal of 3 bases from V and 0 bases from J, the junction contained 3 bases not matched to a gene. In DNA, the CDR3 is TGTGCCTGGAGCGGACTAGCGCTCTCCTACAATGAGCAGTTCTTC. Residues: CAWSGLALSYNEQFF. Variable domain in full (rest from reference TRBV30 and TRBJ2-1): SQTIHQWPATLVQPVGSPLSLECTVEGTSNPNLYWYRQAAGRGLQLLFYSVGIGQISSEVPQNLSASRPQDRQFILSSKKLLLSDSGFYLCAWSGLALSYNEQFFGPGTRLTVL.

This clone was seen only a few times. The gene calls are TRBV25-1 and TRBJ1-4, with D perhaps TRBD1 (5 bases). Germline lookup yields CDR1 MGHDK and CDR2 SYGVNS. The ends were cut back, 6 bases at V and 8 bases at J, with 16 bases in the middle. The CDR3 spans 14 residues. CDR3 protein: CASRDSNSGEKLFF. The CDR3 coding sequence is TGTGCCAGCAGAGACAGTAACAGTGGAGAAAAACTGTTTTTT.

The V and J genes are TRBV28 and TRBJ1-4; 10 positions agree with TRBD1. V lost 6 bases and J lost 7; bases outside the gene matches: 5. The germline CDR1 and CDR2 sequences are MDHEN and SYDVKM. CDR3 length: 14 amino acids. For the CDR3, the DNA is TGTGCCAGCAGCGACAGGGGGCCCGTTGAAAAACTGTTTTTT. Encoded protein: CASSDRGPVEKLFF.

This clone was picked up a small number of times. J is TRBJ1-5 and V is TRBV19; the D is unclear. V was shortened by 1 base and J by 8 bases, with 9 bases between the two germline ends. CDR3 size: 13 residues. Germline values: CDR1 LNHDA, CDR2 SQIVND (reference sequence). The CDR3 coding sequence is TGTGCCAGTAGTATAGGGACCTTCAAGCCCCAGCATTTT. Amino acids: CASSIGTFKPQHF. Looking up the rest from reference TRBV19 and TRBJ1-5 gives the full variable domain: DGGITQSPKYLFRKEGQNVTLSCEQNLNHDAMYWYRQDPGQGLRLIYYSQIVNDFQKGDIAEGYSVSREKKESFPLTVTSAQKNPTAFYLCASSIGTFKPQHFGDGTRLSIL.

The genes are TRBV28 and TRBJ2-1; 8 bases map to TRBD2. CDR1 and CDR2 from the germline V gene are MDHEN and SYDVKM. This CDR3 contains 19 residues. V lost 3 bases to trimming and J lost 5 bases; unmatched junction nucleotides: 18. CDR3 sequence reads: CASSLEIRQSGSLNNEQFF. CDR3 sequence (DNA): TGTGCCAGCAGTTTGGAGATTAGGCAGAGCGGGAGTCTGAACAATGAGCAGTTCTTC.

The rearrangement links TRBV30 to TRBJ2-3, with D hard to call. V was clipped by 3 bases and J by 0 bases, with 10 bases between them. CDR1 GTSNPN and CDR2 SVGIG come from the germline V gene (reference sequence). The CDR3 runs 14 residues. The CDR3 sequence is CAWSQGSSTDTQYF. In nucleotides, the CDR3 is TGTGCCTGGAGCCAAGGGTCTAGCACAGATACGCAGTATTTT.

The rearrangement joins TRBV19 to TRBJ2-7, with D maybe TRBD1 (6 bases). CDR3 length: 15 amino acids. V lost 6 bases to trimming and J lost 2 bases, with 17 bases between them. Germline V gene data show CDR1 as LNHDA and CDR2 as SQIVND (reference sequence). The DNA of the CDR3 is TGTGCCAGTAGCCCGGACAGACTAACAGCCTACGAGCAGTACTTC. Its protein product is CASSPDRLTAYEQYF.

The genes are TRBV25-1 and TRBJ2-7, with D possibly being TRBD1 (6 bases). The CDR3 loop spans 12 amino acids. Germline V CDR1 and CDR2: MGHDK, SYGVNS. V lost 10 bases, J lost 1 base, and 11 bases lay in between. This CDR3 is CATGGQSYEQYF. The CDR3 DNA reads as TGTGCCACAGGAGGACAGTCCTACGAGCAGTACTTC.

The CDR3 DNA reads TGTGCCAGCAGCGCCGGACAGGGGGATCCACCCCTCCACTTT. Its protein product is CASSAGQGDPPLHF. V is TRBV9 and J is TRBJ1-6; 10 positions agree with TRBD1. The V gene end was trimmed by 3 bases and the J gene end by 11 bases; junction bases not matched to a gene: 5. The CDR3 contains 14 residues. Germline V gene sequence: CDR1 SGDLS, CDR2 YYNGEE.

This chain connects TRBV10-3 to TRBJ2-5, with no clear D. CDR3 size: 12 residues. V was pared by 4 bases and J by 1 base, with 4 bases between. Germline values: CDR1 ENHRY, CDR2 SYGVKD. Written as DNA, the CDR3 is TGTGCCATCAGTGGGGCCCAAGAGACCCAGTACTTC. Amino acid sequence: CAISGAQETQYF.

As DNA, the CDR3 is TGTGCCAGCAGTGAAGACGGGTTGAGCAATCAGCCCCAGCATTTT. Amino acid sequence: CASSEDGLSNQPQHF. The rearrangement joins TRBV2 to TRBJ1-5; D remains ambiguous. Germline-derived CDR1 and CDR2 are SNHLY and FYNNEI. The CDR3 consists of 15 residues. V was clipped by 1 base and J by 1 base, with 8 bases between them.

The CDR3 here is CASSLASAGGLRNTDTQYF. The CDR3 DNA reads as TGTGCCAGCAGCTTGGCCAGCGCAGGGGGCTTGCGAAACACAGATACGCAGTATTTT. This rearrangement joins TRBV5-4 to TRBJ2-3; 8 bases agree with TRBD1. J gave up 2 bases and V 0 bases, and 14 bases lay outside the gene matches. From germline, CDR1 is SGHNT and CDR2 YYREEE (reference sequence). CDR3 length: 19 residues. The variable domain in full, completed from reference TRBV5-4 and TRBJ2-3, reads ETGVTQSPTHLIKTRGQQVTLRCSSQSGHNTVSWYQQALGQGPQFIFQYYREEENGRGNFPPRFSGLQFPNYSSELNVNALELDDSALYLCASSLASAGGLRNTDTQYFGPGTRLTVL.

The V and J genes are TRBV5-1 and TRBJ2-1; 8 positions agree with TRBD1. Germline CDR1 and CDR2: SGHRS and YFSETQ. Trimming cost V 0 bases and J 8 bases; bases outside gene matches: 7. This CDR3 spans 15 amino acids. DNA for the CDR3: TGCGCCAGCAGCTTGGAAGACAGGGGTTATGATGAGCAGTTCTTC. Translating gives CASSLEDRGYDEQFF. Together with reference TRBV5-1 and TRBJ2-1, the CDR3 gives the full variable domain: KAGVTQTPRYLIKTRGQQVTLSCSPISGHRSVSWYQQTPGQGLQFLFEYFSETQRNKGNFPGRFSGRQFSNSRSEMNVSTLELGDSALYLCASSLEDRGYDEQFFGPGTRLTVL.

The chain couples TRBV2 to TRBJ2-1, with 8 bases that match TRBD1. The junction had 4 bases not matched to a gene; V was cut back by 5 bases and J by 4 bases. The CDR3 is 14 residues long. Germline V gene sequence: CDR1 SNHLY, CDR2 FYNNEI. CDR3 residues: CASSPGQAYNEQFF. The CDR3 nucleotides are TGTGCCAGCAGTCCGGGACAGGCTTACAATGAGCAGTTCTTC.

CDR3 sequence: CASSPLAGSQETQYF. As DNA, the CDR3 is TGTGCCAGCAGCCCCCTAGCGGGGTCCCAAGAGACCCAGTACTTC. V is TRBV4-2 and J is TRBJ2-5, with 9 positions matching TRBD2. Germline V lookup: CDR1 LGHNA, CDR2 YNFKEQ. The J segment lost 1 base and the V segment lost 4 bases, leaving 4 bases of the junction unmatched. This CDR3 is 15 amino acids long.